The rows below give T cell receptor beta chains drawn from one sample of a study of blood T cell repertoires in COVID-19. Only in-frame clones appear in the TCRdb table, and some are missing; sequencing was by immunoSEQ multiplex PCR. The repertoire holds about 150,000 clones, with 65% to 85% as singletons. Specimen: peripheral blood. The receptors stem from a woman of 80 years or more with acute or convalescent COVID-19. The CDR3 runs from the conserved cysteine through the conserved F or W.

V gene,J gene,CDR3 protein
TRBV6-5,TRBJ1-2,CASSYAVSYGYTF
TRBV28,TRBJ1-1,CASSLGSTGDTEAFF
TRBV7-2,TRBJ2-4,CASSLAHDLAKNIQYF
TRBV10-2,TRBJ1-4,CASRATGTGKEKLFF
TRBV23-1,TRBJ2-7,CASTKDNEQYF
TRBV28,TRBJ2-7,CASSGEASGQGRNSDF
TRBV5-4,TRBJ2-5,CASSQTGTQETQYF
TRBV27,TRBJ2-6,CASSSLAGMSSGANVLTF
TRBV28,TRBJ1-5,CASRSTGAGQPQHF
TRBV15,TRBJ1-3,CATSGASGRSGNTIYF
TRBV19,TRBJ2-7,CATMTSGGPYEQYF
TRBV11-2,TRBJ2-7,CASSSGLLLSYEQYF
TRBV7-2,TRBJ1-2,CASSYPGNYGYTF
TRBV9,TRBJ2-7,CASSVTDRNYEQYF
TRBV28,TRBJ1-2,CASSRRGTGDWGGYTF
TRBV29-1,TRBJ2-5,CSVELGVQETQYF
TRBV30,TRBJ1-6,CAWSVGGPNSPLHF
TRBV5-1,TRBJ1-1,CASSPPHANTEAFF
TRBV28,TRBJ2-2,CASSSWTSGMVTGELFF
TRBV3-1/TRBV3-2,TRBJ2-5,CASRSLAGRQETQYF
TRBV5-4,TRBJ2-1,CASSWGLAGGGNEQFF
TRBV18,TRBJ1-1,CASSPPGNTEAFF
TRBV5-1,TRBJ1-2,CASSTGTADYYGYTF
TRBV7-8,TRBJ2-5,CASSLAGAPGETQYF
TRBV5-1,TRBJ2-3,CASSSGLAESTDTQYF
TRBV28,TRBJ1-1,CASSLSGAGGSTEAFF
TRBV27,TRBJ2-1,CASSLAGSSYNEQFF
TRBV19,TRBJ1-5,CASSIGAGRYPQHF
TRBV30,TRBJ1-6,CAWSVTENSPLHF
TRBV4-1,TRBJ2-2,CASRARTTHTGELFF
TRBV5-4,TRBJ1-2,CASSIGQDRGYTF
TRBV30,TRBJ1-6,CAWSGRWTGNSPLHF
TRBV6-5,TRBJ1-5,CASRDSNNQPQHF
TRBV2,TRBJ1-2,CASSVDRAYGYTF
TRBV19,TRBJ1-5,CASSIMADSNQPQHF
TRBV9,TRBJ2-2,CASSVRTGNTGELFF
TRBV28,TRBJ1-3,CASSLHSSGNTIYF
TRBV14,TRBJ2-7,CASSQGDRGPYEQYF
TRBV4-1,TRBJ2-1,CASSQLSSGGYNEQFF
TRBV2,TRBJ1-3,CASRRSFSRKNTIYF
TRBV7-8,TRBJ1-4,CASQPGGPSGKLFF
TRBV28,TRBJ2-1,CASTSAGERSSYNEQFF
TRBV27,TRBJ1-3,CASSSWGFGNTIYF
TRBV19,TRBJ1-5,CASSPQAGLQQPQHF
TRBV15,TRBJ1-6,CATSSGTGNSPLHF
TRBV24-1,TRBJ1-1,CATSGSGGTEAFF
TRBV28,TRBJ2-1,CASSTTEGQGYNEQFF
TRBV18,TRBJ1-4,CASSPTGSTNEKLFF
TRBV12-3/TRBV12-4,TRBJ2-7,CASSEQGYEQYF
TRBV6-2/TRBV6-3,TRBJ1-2,CASSLGLIRGYTF
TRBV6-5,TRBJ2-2,CASSSGGGSGELFF
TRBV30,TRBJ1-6,CAWSVEGARSGSPLHF
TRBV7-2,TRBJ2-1,CASSLGTSGDGEQFF
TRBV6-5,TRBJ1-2,CASSRQGKDYGYTF
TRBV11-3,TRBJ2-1,CASSLGGYNEQFF
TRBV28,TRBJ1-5,CASSLGGSGQPQHF
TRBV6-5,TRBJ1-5,CASRGQGGSNQPQHF
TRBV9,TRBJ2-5,CASSGGGHQETQYF
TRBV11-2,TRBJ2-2,CASRRQGGRELFF